This T cell receptor beta chain stems from a study of response to subunit inactivated influenza vaccine. Overall study results and limits: Authors suggested each seasonal flu vaccination may recruit only limited numbers of new T cells.

This clonotype appeared a few times. Its target is unknown. MiXCR was run by TCRdb on the RT-PCR reads, yielding one entry per CDR3 protein. The table records 610,000 or so distinct CDR3 sequences, approximately 14% of them present only once. Trimming took 8 bases from V and 9 from J; bases not matched to a gene: 18. The CDR3 is 16 residues long. Germline-derived CDR1 and CDR2 are ENHRY and SYGVKD. V gene TRBV10-3 combines with J gene TRBJ2-1; 8 positions match TRBD1. The origin of this receptor is a man aged 50 to 60 who received an inactivated influenza vaccine. Sequenced material: PBMCs from blood, taken 11 to 12 days after vaccination. CDR3: CAIQTGAANHPGEQFF. Written as DNA, the CDR3 is TGTGCCATCCAGACAGGGGCCGCAAACCACCCGGGTGAGCAGTTCTTC.